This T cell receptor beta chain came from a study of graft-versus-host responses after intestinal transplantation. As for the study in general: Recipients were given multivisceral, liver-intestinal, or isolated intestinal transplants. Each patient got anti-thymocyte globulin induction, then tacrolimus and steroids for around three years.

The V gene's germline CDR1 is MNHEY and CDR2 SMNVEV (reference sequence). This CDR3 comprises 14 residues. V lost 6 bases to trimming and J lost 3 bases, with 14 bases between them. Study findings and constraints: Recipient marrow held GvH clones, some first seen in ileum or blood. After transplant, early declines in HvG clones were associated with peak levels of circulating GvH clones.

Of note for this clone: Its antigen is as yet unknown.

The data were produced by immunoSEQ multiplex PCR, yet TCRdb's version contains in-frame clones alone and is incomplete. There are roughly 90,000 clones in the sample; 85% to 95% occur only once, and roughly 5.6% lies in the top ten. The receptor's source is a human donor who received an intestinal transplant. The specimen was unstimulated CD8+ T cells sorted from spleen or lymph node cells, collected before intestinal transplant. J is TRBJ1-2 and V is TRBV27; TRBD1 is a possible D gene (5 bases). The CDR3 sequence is CASSWGISDYGYTF. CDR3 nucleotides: TGTGCCAGCAGCTGGGGGATTTCGGACTATGGCTACACCTTC.